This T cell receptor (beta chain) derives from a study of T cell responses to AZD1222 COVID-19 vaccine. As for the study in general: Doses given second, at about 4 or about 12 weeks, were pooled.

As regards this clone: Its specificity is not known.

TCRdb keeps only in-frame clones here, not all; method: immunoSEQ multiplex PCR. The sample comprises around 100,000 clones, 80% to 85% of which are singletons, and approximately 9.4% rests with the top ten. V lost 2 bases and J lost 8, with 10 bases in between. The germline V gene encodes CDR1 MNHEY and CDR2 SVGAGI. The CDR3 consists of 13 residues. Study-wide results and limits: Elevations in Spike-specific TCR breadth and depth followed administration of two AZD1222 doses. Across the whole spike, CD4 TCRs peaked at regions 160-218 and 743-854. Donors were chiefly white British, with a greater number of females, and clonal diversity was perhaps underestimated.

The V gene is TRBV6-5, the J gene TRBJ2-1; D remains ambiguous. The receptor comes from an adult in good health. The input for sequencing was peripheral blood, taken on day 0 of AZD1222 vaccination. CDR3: CASSYDEDYEQFF. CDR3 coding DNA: TGTGCCAGCAGTTACGACGAAGACTATGAGCAGTTCTTC.